These T cell receptor beta chains were read from a single sample in a study of T cell repertoires in cytomegalovirus infection. Each CDR3 protein is one row after TCRdb ran MiXCR on the reads. Of approximately 550,000 distinct CDR3 sequences detected, approximately 15% appear once; the ten largest clones hold 20% to 30%. The sequenced sample consisted of CD8+ T cells from PBMCs. The receptors were sampled from a human donor in good health (CMV status not recorded). Some clones in this sample may be carry-over from other donors' samples. The CDR3 runs from the conserved cysteine through the conserved F or W. D genes are given only for firm matches. Clone size, where shown, is once, few, many, or a class for clones that have expanded.

>TRBD1|many|TRBJ2-7|TRBV11-1
TGTGCCAGCAGCCAGACAGGGGTCCGATACGAGCAGTACTTC
CASSQTGVRYEQYF
>TRBD2|many|TRBJ2-3|TRBV19
TGTGCCAGTAGTGGAGAGACTAGCGCAACCGATACGCAGTATTTT
CASSGETSATDTQYF
>.|many|TRBJ2-5|TRBV7-2
TGTGCCAGCAGCTTGATGGGGGGAGACGGTGAGACCCAGTACTTC
CASSLMGGDGETQYF
>TRBD2|.|TRBJ2-2|TRBV10-3
TGTGCCATCAGTGATAGAATAGGTAGCGGGCCAAACACCGGGGAGCTGTTTTTT
CAISDRIGSGPNTGELFF
>TRBD1|few|TRBJ2-7|TRBV7-9
TGTGCCAGCAGCCTATGGGACAGGGGGCTGGGCGAGCAGTACTTC
CASSLWDRGLGEQYF
>.|few|TRBJ1-1|TRBV7-6
TGTGCCAGCAGCTTATCTGCGATTAACACTGAAGCTTTCTTT
CASSLSAINTEAFF
>.|few|TRBJ1-1|TRBV27
TGTGCCAGCGGGCCCGGGACGGCCACTCTCTTT
CASGPGTATLF
>.|.|TRBJ2-1|TRBV7-9
TGTGCCAGCAGAACAGGAGGGGAGCAGTTCTTC
CASRTGGEQFF
>.|many|TRBJ1-2|TRBV10-3
TGTGCCATCAGTGAGTCGCAAATCTATGGCTACACCTTC
CAISESQIYGYTF
>.|.|TRBJ2-4|TRBV3-1
TGTGCCAGCAGCCAAACAGAGTACAAAAACATTCAGTACTTC
CASSQTEYKNIQYF
>.|few|TRBJ1-1|TRBV5-4
TGTGCCAGCAGCTTAGGTGATTTGAACACTGAAGCTTTCTTT
CASSLGDLNTEAFF
>TRBD2|.|TRBJ2-5|TRBV20-1
TGCAGTGCTAGAGTTGAGCGGGGGCAAGAGACCAAGTACTTC
CSARVERGQETKYF
>.|many|TRBJ2-2|TRBV7-8
TGTGCCAGCAGCTTAGCGCTAAGTAGCGGTTACACCGGGGAGCTGTTTTTT
CASSLALSSGYTGELFF
>TRBD1|.|TRBJ1-4|TRBV27
TGTGCCAGCAGTACTCGGGCTGGGACAGTTAATGAAAAACTGTTTTTT
CASSTRAGTVNEKLFF
>.|.|TRBJ1-1|TRBV25-1
TGTGCCAGCAGTGAATTCGGGGCGGACACTGAAGCTTTCTTT
CASSEFGADTEAFF
>.|few|TRBJ1-3|TRBV12-3/TRBV12-4
TGTGCCAGCAGTTTCCGGACAGCGCTCAACACCATATATTTT
CASSFRTALNTIYF
>.|many|TRBJ2-1|TRBV7-8
TGTGCCAGCAGCTTAGCCGGACATTCATACAATGAGCAGTTCTTC
CASSLAGHSYNEQFF
>.|.|TRBJ2-1|TRBV27
TGTGCCAGCAGCGTTGTGTGGGCCACCGGGTTTGGCGATGAGCAGTTCTTC
CASSVVWATGFGDEQFF